This T cell receptor (beta chain) was sequenced in a study of T cell responses to AZD1222 COVID-19 vaccine. Clones were read by immunoSEQ multiplex PCR, and TCRdb kept only the in-frame ones, dropping some. The repertoire holds over 100,000 clones, with over 90% as singletons. Trimming stripped 10 bases from V and 4 bases from J, with 19 bases between. The CDR3 totals 14 residues. Germline assignment: CDR1 ENHRY and CDR2 SYGVKD. The sample consisted of peripheral blood, taken on day 0 of AZD1222 vaccination. The genes are TRBV10-3 and TRBJ1-1; D may be TRBD1 (6 bases). This receptor was identified in an adult in good health. The CDR3 DNA reads TGTGCCACCAATAGTCAGGGGCGCGGCACTGAAGCTTTCTTT. This translates into CATNSQGRGTEAFF.